Listed below are T cell receptor beta chains from one sample, sequenced in a study of T cell responses to AZD1222 COVID-19 vaccine. Assay: immunoSEQ multiplex PCR; the TCRdb copy retains only in-frame clones and omits some. The sample shows 100,000 or so clones, about 91% of them seen only once. The sample in question was peripheral blood, obtained 28 days after the second AZD1222 dose. These receptors came from an adult who received the AZD1222 COVID-19 vaccine. Each CDR3 is given with its conserved first and last residue. The order of the fields is clone size, D gene, V gene, J gene, CDR3 DNA, CDR3 protein. A D gene is named only where the DNA matches it firmly. Size tells how often a clone was seen (once, few, many) or the class of an expanded clone, and some rows leave it out.

-	TRBD2	TRBV11-2	TRBJ2-1	TGTGCCAGCAGCTCGCGGACTAGCGGGAGCTCCGCTGAGCAGTTCTTC	CASSSRTSGSSAEQFF
-	TRBD1	TRBV27	TRBJ1-5	TGTGCCAGCAGTCCCTGGACAGGGAGGGATCAGCCCCAGCATTTT	CASSPWTGRDQPQHF
-	TRBD2	TRBV24-1	TRBJ2-1	TGTGCCACCAGCCCCGGGACTAGCGGGAGGGGGTGGAATGAGCAGTTCTTC	CATSPGTSGRGWNEQFF
-	-	TRBV13	TRBJ2-1	TGTGCCAGCAGCCCTCCGACCAACCAGAACAATGAGCAGTTCTTC	CASSPPTNQNNEQFF
once	-	TRBV7-9	TRBJ2-4	TGTGCCAGCAGCTTACCAGCCAAAAACATTCAGTACTTC	CASSLPAKNIQYF
-	-	TRBV18	TRBJ1-2	TGTGCCAGCTCTCCACTCGTAGGGTCAGGAAACTATGGCTACACCTTC	CASSPLVGSGNYGYTF
-	-	TRBV28	TRBJ2-3	TGTGCCAGCAGTCAGACAGGTTACACAGATACGCAGTATTTT	CASSQTGYTDTQYF
-	-	TRBV20-1	TRBJ2-1	TGCAGTGCTAGTAGGGCGAAGAGCTCCTACAATGAGCAGTTCTTC	CSASRAKSSYNEQFF
-	-	TRBV29-1	TRBJ2-2	TGCAGCGTAGCAAACAGGGGAGGGACCGGGGAGCTGTTTTTT	CSVANRGGTGELFF
once	TRBD2	TRBV28	TRBJ2-1	TGTGCCAGCAGCCTAGGGACTAGCGGGAGCGGTGAGCAGTTCTTC	CASSLGTSGSGEQFF
-	-	TRBV6-6	TRBJ2-7	TGTGCCAGCAGTTACATCCAGACAACCTACGAGCAGTACTTC	CASSYIQTTYEQYF
-	TRBD1	TRBV28	TRBJ2-6	TGTGCCAGCAGTGGGACAGTCTACCTTCGGGGGGCCAACGTCCTGACTTTC	CASSGTVYLRGANVLTF
-	TRBD1	TRBV5-4	TRBJ1-2	TGTGCCAGCAGCTGGGACACCAGGGGGCGCGAGTGGGGCTACACCTTC	CASSWDTRGREWGYTF
-	-	TRBV5-4	TRBJ2-7	TGTGCCAGCAGCGAGAGGGGTAGTAGCTCCTACGAGCAGTACTTC	CASSERGSSSYEQYF
-	-	TRBV7-3	TRBJ2-6	TGTGCCAGCAGGGAACCTTCTGGGGCCAACGTCCTGACTTTC	CASREPSGANVLTF
-	-	TRBV3-1/TRBV3-2	TRBJ1-1	TGTGCCAGCAGCCAAGATCTTAGGGACCCTGAAGCTTTCTTT	CASSQDLRDPEAFF
-	TRBD1	TRBV24-1	TRBJ1-1	TGTGCCACCAGGAAGACAGGGTACACTGAAGCTTTCTTT	CATRKTGYTEAFF